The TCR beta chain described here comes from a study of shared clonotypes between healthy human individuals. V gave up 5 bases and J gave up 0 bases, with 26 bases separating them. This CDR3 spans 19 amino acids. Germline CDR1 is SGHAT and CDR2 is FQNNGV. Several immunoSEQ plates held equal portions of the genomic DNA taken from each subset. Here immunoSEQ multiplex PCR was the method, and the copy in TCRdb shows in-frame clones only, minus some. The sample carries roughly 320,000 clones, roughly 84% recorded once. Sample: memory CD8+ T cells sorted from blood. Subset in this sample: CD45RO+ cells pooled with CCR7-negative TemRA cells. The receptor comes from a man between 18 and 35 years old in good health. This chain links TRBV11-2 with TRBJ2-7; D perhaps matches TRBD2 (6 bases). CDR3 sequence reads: CASSPWPRQGGESSYEQYF. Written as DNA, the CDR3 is TGTGCCAGCAGCCCCTGGCCCCGGCAGGGCGGGGAGAGCTCCTACGAGCAGTACTTC.